The present T cell receptor (beta chain) was sequenced within a study of T-cell memory formation after mild COVID-19. Across the study: Across donors, TCR clusters were largely donor specific.

The table lists this clonotype with many counts. What it recognizes is unknown. V was clipped by 2 bases and J by 0 bases, with 1 base between them. Germline loops: CDR1 SEHNR, CDR2 FQNEAQ (reference sequence). The CDR3 is 12 residues long. Each CDR3 protein is one row after TCRdb ran MiXCR on the 5' RACE reads. The sample contains approximately 570,000 distinct CDR3 sequences, under 20% of which appear only once. General study points: CD8+ contracting clones occupied EMRA, while CD4+ ones occupied mainly CM and EM. Confirmation was lacking for SARS-CoV-2 specificity of second-wave clones that peaked on day 37. Some clones that responded were present in memory (sampled pre-infection), which suggests cross-reactive memory joined.

The V and J genes are TRBV7-9 and TRBJ1-1; D gene ambiguous. Specimen: PBMCs or a T cell subset sorted from them (not recorded which). This sequence originates from an adult woman who had mild COVID-19 (a few samples of this study predate the infection). Cell type and time point are not known. The CDR3 reads CASSLMNTEAFF. Written as DNA, the CDR3 is TGTGCCAGCAGCTTAATGAACACTGAAGCTTTCTTT.